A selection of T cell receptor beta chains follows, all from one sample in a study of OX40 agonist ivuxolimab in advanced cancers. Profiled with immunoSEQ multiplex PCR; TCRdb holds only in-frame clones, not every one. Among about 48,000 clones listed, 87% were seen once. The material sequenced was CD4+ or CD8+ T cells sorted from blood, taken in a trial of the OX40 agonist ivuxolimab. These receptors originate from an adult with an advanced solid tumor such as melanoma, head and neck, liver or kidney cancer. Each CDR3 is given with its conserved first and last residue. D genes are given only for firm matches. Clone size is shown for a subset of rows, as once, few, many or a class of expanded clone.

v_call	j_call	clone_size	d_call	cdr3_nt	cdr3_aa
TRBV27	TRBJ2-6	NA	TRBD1	TGTGCCAGCAGTCCCGGACAGGGGCCCGTCCTGACTTTC	CASSPGQGPVLTF
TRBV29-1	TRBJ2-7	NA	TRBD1	TGCAGCGCCCGGACAGGGGGCAGGTCCTACGAGCAGTACTTC	CSARTGGRSYEQYF
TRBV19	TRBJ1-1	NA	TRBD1	TGTGCCAGTAGTACCACGAACAGGGGTAAAGCTTTCTTT	CASSTTNRGKAFF
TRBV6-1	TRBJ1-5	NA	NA	TGTGCCAGCAGTCAAAGGGGTCGGGGTCCTCAGCCCCAGCATTTT	CASSQRGRGPQPQHF
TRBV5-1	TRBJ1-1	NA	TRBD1	TGCGCCAGCAGTTCCGGATTTAGACAGGGTTGGACTGAAGCTTTCTTT	CASSSGFRQGWTEAFF
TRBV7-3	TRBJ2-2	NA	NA	TGTGCCAGCAGCTTATCGCTGGGCTTGCCCGGGGAGCTGTTTTTT	CASSLSLGLPGELFF
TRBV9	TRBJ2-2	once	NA	TGTGCCAGCAGCGTAGTAGTCGGCGACACCGGGGAGCTGTTTTTT	CASSVVVGDTGELFF
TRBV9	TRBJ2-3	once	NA	TGTGCCAGCAGCGTAGGTGGGGGCTTTTTTAAGACAGATACGCAGTATTTT	CASSVGGGFFKTDTQYF
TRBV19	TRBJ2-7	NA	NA	TGTGCCAGTAGTATTCTTGGGGGCAGCGCCTACGAGCAGTACTTC	CASSILGGSAYEQYF
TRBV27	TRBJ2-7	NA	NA	TGTGCCAGCAGTTTGGGCACCCCCTACGAGCAGTACTTC	CASSLGTPYEQYF
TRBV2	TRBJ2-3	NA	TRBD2	TGTGCCAGCCCAAGCGGGACTGTAGATACGCAGTATTTT	CASPSGTVDTQYF
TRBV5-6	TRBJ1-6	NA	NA	TGTGCCAGCAGCTTGGGGCCAGGGCCAAACGACTCACCCCTCCACTTT	CASSLGPGPNDSPLHF
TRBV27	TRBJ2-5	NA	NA	TGTGCCAGCACCACCGGGCTCGGCCAAGAGACCCAGTACTTC	CASTTGLGQETQYF
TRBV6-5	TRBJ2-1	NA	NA	TGTGCCAGCAGTTACTCGGGGATCGGGAGTAGTAATGAGCAGTTCTTC	CASSYSGIGSSNEQFF
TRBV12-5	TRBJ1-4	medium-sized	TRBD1	TGTGCTAGTGGTTTTAGGGGGCTCGGGAATGAAAAACTGTTTTTT	CASGFRGLGNEKLFF
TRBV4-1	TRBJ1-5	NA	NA	TGCGCCAGCAGCCAAGGTCCGGGGTATAGCAATCAGCCCCAGCATTTT	CASSQGPGYSNQPQHF
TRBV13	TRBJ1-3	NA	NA	TGTGCCAGCAGCCTGGGCAGGGTATCTGGAAACACCATATATTTT	CASSLGRVSGNTIYF
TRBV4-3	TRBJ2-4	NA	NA	TGCGCCAGCAGCCAAGATAGTGTCGGGACCGACCCCTTCTTC	CASSQDSVGTDPFF
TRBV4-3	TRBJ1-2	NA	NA	TGCGCCAGCAGCCGGCAGGGTTTTCTCGGCTATGGCTACACCTTC	CASSRQGFLGYGYTF
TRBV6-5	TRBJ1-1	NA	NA	TGTGCCAGCAGTTCCGTTTGGGGAACTGAAGCTTTCTTT	CASSSVWGTEAFF
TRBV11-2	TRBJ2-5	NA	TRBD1	TGTGCCAGCAGCCGGACAGGGGAGACCCAGTACTTC	CASSRTGETQYF
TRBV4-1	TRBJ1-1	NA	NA	TGCGCCAGCAGCTCCCGGGGGAACACTGAAGCTTTCTTT	CASSSRGNTEAFF
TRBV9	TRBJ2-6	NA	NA	TGTGCCAGCAGCCACGAGGGCCGGGCTGGGGCCAACGTCCTGACTTTC	CASSHEGRAGANVLTF
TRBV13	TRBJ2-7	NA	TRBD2	TGTGCCAGCAGCTCCTCTAGCGGCTACTACGAGCAGTACTTC	CASSSSSGYYEQYF
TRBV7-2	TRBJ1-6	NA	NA	TGTGCCAGCAGCTCCTGGGACTCCCAGAGCTCCTATAATTCACCCCTCCACTTT	CASSSWDSQSSYNSPLHF
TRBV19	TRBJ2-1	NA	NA	TGTGCCAGTAGTATAGAGCAGGGTTGGGATGAGCAGTTCTTC	CASSIEQGWDEQFF
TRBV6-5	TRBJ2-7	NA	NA	TGTGCCACCAAGGGATGGTCACACGACGAGCAGTACTTC	CATKGWSHDEQYF
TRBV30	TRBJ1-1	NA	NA	TGTGCCTGGAGTGTAGGCATGAACACTGAAGCTTTCTTT	CAWSVGMNTEAFF
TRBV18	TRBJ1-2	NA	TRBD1	TGTGCCAGCTCTCTAGAAGGGGGCGGAGTATTTTATGGCTACACCTTC	CASSLEGGGVFYGYTF
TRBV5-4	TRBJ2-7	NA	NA	TGTGCCAGCAGCTTTCAGGGGAACTACGAGCAGTACTTC	CASSFQGNYEQYF
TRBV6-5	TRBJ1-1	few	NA	TGTGCCAGCAGTTACTCTTTAATCAGACGGAACACTGAAGCTTTCTTT	CASSYSLIRRNTEAFF
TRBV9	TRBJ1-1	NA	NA	TGTGCCAGCAGCGTAACGGCAGGGGAATATACTGAAGCTTTCTTT	CASSVTAGEYTEAFF
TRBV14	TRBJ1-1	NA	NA	TGTGCCAGCAGCCAAGATTCGGGGTACACTGAAGCTTTCTTT	CASSQDSGYTEAFF
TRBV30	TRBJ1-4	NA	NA	TGTGCCCTCGAGGGAACTAATGAAAAACTGTTTTTT	CALEGTNEKLFF
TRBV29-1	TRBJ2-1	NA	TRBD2	TGCAGCGTTGAGACCCCTAGCGGAAAAGCCAATGAGCAGTTCTTC	CSVETPSGKANEQFF
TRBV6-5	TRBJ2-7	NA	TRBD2	TGTGCCAGCAGTTACGGGACTAGAAGCGAGCAGTACTTC	CASSYGTRSEQYF
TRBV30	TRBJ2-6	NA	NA	TGTGCCTGGAACACCTACCCCGGGCTAGAGGGGGCCAACGTCCTGACTTTC	CAWNTYPGLEGANVLTF
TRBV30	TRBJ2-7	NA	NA	TGTGCCTGGAGGGACCCCCAGAGGGGTAGGGCCTCCTACGAGCAGTACTTC	CAWRDPQRGRASYEQYF
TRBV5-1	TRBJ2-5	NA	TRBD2	TGCGCCAGCAGCTTGCGAGCGGGCCCAACGGGGCGGGAGCATCCCGAGACCCAGTACTTC	CASSLRAGPTGREHPETQYF
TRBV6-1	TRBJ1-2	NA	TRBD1	TGTGCCAGCAGTGAAGAAGTTGACAGGGGGCTGTTTGGCTACACCTTC	CASSEEVDRGLFGYTF